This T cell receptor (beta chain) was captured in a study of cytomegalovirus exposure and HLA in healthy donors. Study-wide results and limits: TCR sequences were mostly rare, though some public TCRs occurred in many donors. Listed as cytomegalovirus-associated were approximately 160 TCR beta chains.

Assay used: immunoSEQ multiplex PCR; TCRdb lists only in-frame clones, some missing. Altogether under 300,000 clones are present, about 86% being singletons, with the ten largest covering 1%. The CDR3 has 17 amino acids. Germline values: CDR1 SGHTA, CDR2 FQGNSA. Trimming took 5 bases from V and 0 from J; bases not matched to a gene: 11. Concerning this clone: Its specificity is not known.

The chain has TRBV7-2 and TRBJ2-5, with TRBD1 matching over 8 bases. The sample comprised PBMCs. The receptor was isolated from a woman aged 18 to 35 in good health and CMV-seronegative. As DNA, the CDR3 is TGTGCCAGCAGCAAACGAGGGACAGGCTTTTACCAAGAGACCCAGTACTTC. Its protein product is CASSKRGTGFYQETQYF.